The 2 T cell receptor beta chains reported below all come from one sample, sequenced in a study of shared clonotypes between healthy human individuals. Method: immunoSEQ multiplex PCR; TCRdb's copy keeps in-frame clones and lacks some. This table holds some 1,600,000 clones, 95% to 99% found once. The specimen was naive CD4+ T cells sorted from blood. As for subset: CD45RA+ positively selected. The source is a man aged 25-45 years in good health.

The chain is built from TRBV28 and TRBJ2-7; tentative D call: TRBD2 (6 bases). Trimming stripped 6 bases from V and 3 bases from J, with 15 bases between. From germline, CDR1 is MDHEN and CDR2 SYDVKM. This CDR3 is built from 14 residues. CDR3 DNA: TGTGCCAGCAGGATGGGGGGTACCGTCTACGAGCAGTACTTC. Translated: CASRMGGTVYEQYF.

The rearrangement joins TRBV15 to TRBJ1-1, with D possibly TRBD1 on 5 matching bases. This CDR3 is 14 amino acids long. With 4 bases removed from V and 3 bases from J, the gap between germline ends came to 12 bases. Germline V gene sequence: CDR1 LNHNV, CDR2 YYDKDF (reference sequence). CDR3 DNA: TGTGCCACCAGCATTTGGTTGGGGGACACTGAAGCTTTCTTT. It is translated as CATSIWLGDTEAFF.